This is a list of T cell receptor beta chains from one sample in a study of shared clonotypes between healthy human individuals. Some clones are missing from TCRdb's copy, which holds only in-frame ones; the method was immunoSEQ multiplex PCR. Of about 680,000 clones in the sample, approximately 74% were seen once. The sample consisted of memory CD4+ T cells sorted from blood. These receptors originate from a woman in her twenties or thirties in good health. Each CDR3 is given with its conserved first and last residue. Each record gives: J gene, V gene, D gene, clone size, CDR3 protein, CDR3 DNA. The D gene is left open where the match is weak. A row's size may be missing; if present it is once, few, many or a size class.

J gene: TRBJ2-2
V gene: TRBV4-2
D gene: .
clone size: .
CDR3 protein: CASSQAGGSGELFF
CDR3 DNA: TGTGCCAGCAGCCAAGCCGGAGGGTCCGGGGAGCTGTTTTTT

J gene: TRBJ2-7
V gene: TRBV18
D gene: TRBD2
clone size: .
CDR3 protein: CASSPKSGGYEQYF
CDR3 DNA: TGTGCCAGCTCACCGAAGTCGGGGGGGTACGAGCAGTACTTC

J gene: TRBJ1-1
V gene: TRBV6-1
D gene: .
clone size: .
CDR3 protein: CAGGRANTEAFF
CDR3 DNA: TGTGCCGGCGGACGGGCAAACACTGAAGCTTTCTTT

J gene: TRBJ1-1
V gene: TRBV2
D gene: TRBD1
clone size: .
CDR3 protein: CASRDRGRTEAFF
CDR3 DNA: TGTGCCAGCAGGGACAGGGGAAGGACTGAAGCTTTCTTT

J gene: TRBJ2-1
V gene: TRBV25-1
D gene: .
clone size: .
CDR3 protein: CASSPARDADYNEQFF
CDR3 DNA: TGTGCCAGCAGCCCAGCCAGGGACGCCGACTACAATGAGCAGTTCTTC

J gene: TRBJ2-7
V gene: TRBV19
D gene: TRBD1
clone size: .
CDR3 protein: CASSIGWARGREQYF
CDR3 DNA: TGTGCCAGTAGTATAGGTTGGGCCAGGGGGCGCGAGCAGTACTTC

J gene: TRBJ1-1
V gene: TRBV11-2
D gene: .
clone size: .
CDR3 protein: CASSLASGRREMAFF
CDR3 DNA: TGTGCCAGCAGCTTAGCTTCCGGGAGGCGAGAAATGGCTTTCTTT

J gene: TRBJ2-1
V gene: TRBV18
D gene: .
clone size: .
CDR3 protein: CASSPLLEQFF
CDR3 DNA: TGTGCCAGCTCACCACTCCTAGAGCAGTTCTTC

J gene: TRBJ2-7
V gene: TRBV20-1
D gene: .
clone size: .
CDR3 protein: CSASLGYEQYF
CDR3 DNA: TGCAGTGCTAGTCTCGGCTACGAGCAGTACTTC

J gene: TRBJ2-3
V gene: TRBV28
D gene: TRBD2
clone size: .
CDR3 protein: CASSLAGGPTDTQYF
CDR3 DNA: TGTGCCAGCAGCTTAGCGGGAGGGCCCACAGATACGCAGTATTTT

J gene: TRBJ2-7
V gene: TRBV28
D gene: TRBD1
clone size: .
CDR3 protein: CASRTGQLTNYEQYF
CDR3 DNA: TGTGCCAGCAGGACAGGGCAACTGACGAACTACGAGCAGTACTTC

J gene: TRBJ2-5
V gene: TRBV7-2
D gene: TRBD2
clone size: .
CDR3 protein: CASTRRGQETQYF
CDR3 DNA: TGTGCCAGCACCAGGCGGGGGCAAGAGACCCAGTACTTC

J gene: TRBJ1-5
V gene: TRBV7-9
D gene: TRBD1
clone size: many
CDR3 protein: CASSLETGVGDQPQHF
CDR3 DNA: TGTGCCAGCAGCTTAGAGACAGGGGTTGGTGATCAGCCCCAGCATTTT

J gene: TRBJ2-1
V gene: TRBV27
D gene: .
clone size: .
CDR3 protein: CASSPLQGRIGIGNDEQFF
CDR3 DNA: TGTGCCAGCAGTCCCCTCCAGGGAAGAATAGGGATCGGTAATGATGAGCAGTTCTTC

J gene: TRBJ2-3
V gene: TRBV5-1
D gene: .
clone size: few
CDR3 protein: CASSPALDTDTQYF
CDR3 DNA: TGCGCCAGCAGCCCAGCCTTGGACACAGATACGCAGTATTTT

J gene: TRBJ2-3
V gene: TRBV5-1
D gene: .
clone size: .
CDR3 protein: CASSLDIPPQYF
CDR3 DNA: TGCGCCAGCAGCTTGGACATTCCACCGCAGTATTTT

J gene: TRBJ2-3
V gene: TRBV10-1
D gene: TRBD2
clone size: .
CDR3 protein: CASSGGRGGADTQYF
CDR3 DNA: TGCGCCAGCAGCGGCGGGAGGGGAGGCGCAGATACGCAGTATTTT

J gene: TRBJ1-1
V gene: TRBV28
D gene: .
clone size: .
CDR3 protein: CASSSLTETLNTEAFF
CDR3 DNA: TGTGCCAGCAGTTCTCTCACCGAAACCCTGAACACTGAAGCTTTCTTT

J gene: TRBJ2-2
V gene: TRBV6-5
D gene: TRBD2
clone size: .
CDR3 protein: CASSSGRGYPGELFF
CDR3 DNA: TGTGCCAGCAGCAGCGGGAGAGGGTATCCCGGGGAGCTGTTTTTT

J gene: TRBJ2-7
V gene: TRBV6-1
D gene: .
clone size: once
CDR3 protein: CASGIATGGYEQYF
CDR3 DNA: TGTGCCAGCGGCATAGCGACTGGAGGCTACGAGCAGTACTTC

J gene: TRBJ2-1
V gene: TRBV27
D gene: .
clone size: .
CDR3 protein: CASSRTQAVIGTAPLTNEQFF
CDR3 DNA: TGTGCCAGCAGCCGTACACAAGCGGTAATAGGAACAGCCCCACTTACCAATGAGCAGTTCTTC

J gene: TRBJ1-2
V gene: TRBV19
D gene: TRBD1
clone size: .
CDR3 protein: CASSTTGNYGYTF
CDR3 DNA: TGTGCCAGTAGTACGACAGGGAACTATGGCTACACCTTC

J gene: TRBJ2-3
V gene: TRBV5-1
D gene: TRBD2
clone size: .
CDR3 protein: CASRTSGDTDTQYF
CDR3 DNA: TGCGCCAGCAGAACAAGCGGGGACACAGATACGCAGTATTTT

J gene: TRBJ1-4
V gene: TRBV11-2
D gene: .
clone size: .
CDR3 protein: CASSLGSLLGEKLFF
CDR3 DNA: TGTGCCAGCAGCTTAGGCAGCCTTCTAGGTGAAAAACTGTTTTTT